One T cell receptor (beta chain) is described in this entry. In assigning cohorts, the study relied on participant-reported clinical history. The length of the CDR3 is 13 residues. Germline V gene sequence: CDR1 SGHRS, CDR2 YFSETQ. V lost 4 bases, J lost 1 base, and 8 bases lay in between. As originally analysed: Amplification of reference gene primers provided the estimated nucleated cell counts. This table comes from immunoSEQ multiplex PCR, and its TCRdb copy is limited to in-frame clones, with some not included. V, J and clone size reflect that table, while D and trimming were determined from the DNA. The data contain 330,000 or so clones, roughly 86% of them singletons. This specimen belongs to a study of blood T cell repertoires in COVID-19. Study-level information: From the United States, Italy and Spain came samples of acute and convalescent COVID-19. PBMCs, B-cell-depleted T cells, or T cells provided the cDNA or gDNA that made up the material.

The sample taken for sequencing was PBMCs or T cells enriched from blood (not recorded which). The chain joins TRBV5-1 to TRBJ2-5, with D possibly matching TRBD2 (5 bases). The sequence came from a man in his forties in a cohort exposed to, infected with or recovered from COVID-19 (not recorded which). The CDR3, as DNA: TGCGCCAGCAGCGGCGCGGGCCAAGAGACCCAGTACTTC. It translates to CASSGAGQETQYF.